The rows below give T cell receptor beta chains drawn from one sample of a study of blood T cell repertoires in COVID-19. Sequencing was performed with immunoSEQ multiplex PCR; in TCRdb, only in-frame clones are kept and a portion is missing. The sample lists about 240,000 clones; approximately 86% were seen once. Material: peripheral blood. These receptors came from a woman aged 25-40 years with acute or convalescent COVID-19. Each CDR3 is given with its conserved first and last residue. The D gene is left open where the match is weak. Clone sizes are given selectively: once, few, many, or a class where the clone is expanded.

CDR3aa: CSVDFSYTQYF
CDR3nt: TGCAGCGTTGATTTCAGTTATACGCAGTATTTT
j_gene: TRBJ2-3
v_gene: TRBV29-1
abundance: .
d_gene: .

CDR3aa: CASSIQGATNEKLFF
CDR3nt: TGTGCCAGCAGTATACAGGGGGCAACTAATGAAAAACTGTTTTTT
j_gene: TRBJ1-4
v_gene: TRBV6-6
abundance: .
d_gene: TRBD1

CDR3aa: CATTDRGYGYTF
CDR3nt: TGTGCCACTACCGACAGGGGCTATGGCTACACCTTC
j_gene: TRBJ1-2
v_gene: TRBV7-8
abundance: once
d_gene: TRBD1

CDR3aa: CATSGPGQGVGYEQYF
CDR3nt: TGTGCCACCAGCGGCCCGGGACAGGGGGTTGGATACGAGCAGTACTTC
j_gene: TRBJ2-7
v_gene: TRBV15
abundance: .
d_gene: TRBD1

CDR3aa: CASSQDRQKTYGYTF
CDR3nt: TGTGCCAGCAGCCAAGATCGACAGAAGACCTATGGCTACACCTTC
j_gene: TRBJ1-2
v_gene: TRBV3-1/TRBV3-2
abundance: once
d_gene: .

CDR3aa: CASRRNTGELFF
CDR3nt: TGTGCCAGTAGGAGAAACACCGGGGAGCTGTTTTTT
j_gene: TRBJ2-2
v_gene: TRBV19
abundance: .
d_gene: .

CDR3aa: CASGPAGLISYF
CDR3nt: TGTGCTAGTGGGCCTGCGGGGCTGATCTCGTACTTC
j_gene: TRBJ2-7
v_gene: TRBV12-5
abundance: .
d_gene: .

CDR3aa: CSVETGYADQPQHF
CDR3nt: TGCAGCGTTGAAACAGGGTATGCGGATCAGCCCCAGCATTTT
j_gene: TRBJ1-5
v_gene: TRBV29-1
abundance: .
d_gene: .

CDR3aa: CASSLGLRLASTDTQYF
CDR3nt: TGCGCCAGCAGCTTGGGACTTAGACTAGCGTCGACAGATACGCAGTATTTT
j_gene: TRBJ2-3
v_gene: TRBV5-1
abundance: .
d_gene: TRBD2

CDR3aa: CATSESGVLSYEQYF
CDR3nt: TGTGCCACCAGTGAGTCGGGAGTCCTGTCCTACGAGCAGTACTTC
j_gene: TRBJ2-7
v_gene: TRBV24-1
abundance: .
d_gene: .

CDR3aa: CASSYGGRGRSTNEKLFF
CDR3nt: TGCGCCAGCAGCTATGGGGGGAGGGGTCGTTCTACTAATGAAAAACTGTTTTTT
j_gene: TRBJ1-4
v_gene: TRBV5-1
abundance: once
d_gene: .

CDR3aa: CASSTRDRFVGYTF
CDR3nt: TGTGCCAGCAGCACCCGGGACAGGTTCGTGGGCTACACCTTC
j_gene: TRBJ1-2
v_gene: TRBV7-2
abundance: .
d_gene: TRBD1

CDR3aa: CAWSGTHLSNEQFF
CDR3nt: TGTGCCTGGTCCGGGACTCATCTCTCGAATGAGCAGTTCTTC
j_gene: TRBJ2-1
v_gene: TRBV30
abundance: .
d_gene: .

CDR3aa: CAWSVPRWEYQPQHF
CDR3nt: TGTGCCTGGAGTGTACCTCGGTGGGAGTACCAGCCCCAGCATTTT
j_gene: TRBJ1-5
v_gene: TRBV30
abundance: .
d_gene: .

CDR3aa: CASSYLGVGSGNTIYF
CDR3nt: TGTGCCAGCAGTTACCTGGGAGTAGGCTCTGGAAACACCATATATTTT
j_gene: TRBJ1-3
v_gene: TRBV6-5
abundance: .
d_gene: .

CDR3aa: CASSVGQGVGPGELFF
CDR3nt: TGTGCCAGCAGCGTAGGACAGGGTGTGGGTCCCGGGGAGCTGTTTTTT
j_gene: TRBJ2-2
v_gene: TRBV9
abundance: .
d_gene: TRBD1

CDR3aa: CASGLYPTGELFF
CDR3nt: TGTGCTAGTGGTTTATATCCGACCGGGGAGCTGTTTTTT
j_gene: TRBJ2-2
v_gene: TRBV12-5
abundance: .
d_gene: .

CDR3aa: CASSPEGQMYNEQFF
CDR3nt: TGCGCCAGCAGCCCGGAGGGACAGATGTACAATGAGCAGTTCTTC
j_gene: TRBJ2-1
v_gene: TRBV5-1
abundance: once
d_gene: .

CDR3aa: CASRLGRNQPQHF
CDR3nt: TGTGCCAGCAGGCTAGGTCGGAATCAGCCCCAGCATTTT
j_gene: TRBJ1-5
v_gene: TRBV2
abundance: few
d_gene: .

CDR3aa: CSVLPTGNIQYF
CDR3nt: TGCAGCGTTCTACCGACAGGGAACATTCAGTACTTC
j_gene: TRBJ2-4
v_gene: TRBV29-1
abundance: .
d_gene: TRBD1

CDR3aa: CASSYSRVAGVREQFF
CDR3nt: TGTGCCAGCAGTTACTCGAGGGTAGCGGGAGTACGGGAGCAGTTCTTC
j_gene: TRBJ2-1
v_gene: TRBV6-2/TRBV6-3
abundance: once
d_gene: TRBD2

CDR3aa: CASSSSSASGNTIYF
CDR3nt: TGTGCCAGTTCGTCATCCAGCGCCTCTGGAAACACCATATATTTT
j_gene: TRBJ1-3
v_gene: TRBV19
abundance: once
d_gene: .

CDR3aa: CASSATPPGVRRNTEAFF
CDR3nt: TGTGCCAGCAGTGCCACTCCGCCAGGGGTGAGGAGGAACACTGAAGCTTTCTTT
j_gene: TRBJ1-1
v_gene: TRBV25-1
abundance: .
d_gene: .

CDR3aa: CASSVSIAGNTIYF
CDR3nt: TGTGCCAGCAGCGTCTCTATCGCTGGAAACACCATATATTTT
j_gene: TRBJ1-3
v_gene: TRBV9
abundance: .
d_gene: .

CDR3aa: CASSLVGQGADYGYTF
CDR3nt: TGTGCCAGCAGCTTAGTCGGGCAGGGGGCCGACTATGGCTACACCTTC
j_gene: TRBJ1-2
v_gene: TRBV7-2
abundance: .
d_gene: TRBD1

CDR3aa: CASGLGSVGNQPQHF
CDR3nt: TGTGCTAGTGGTTTGGGGTCAGTCGGGAATCAGCCCCAGCATTTT
j_gene: TRBJ1-5
v_gene: TRBV12-5
abundance: .
d_gene: .

CDR3aa: CSVDSEGTDTQYF
CDR3nt: TGCAGCGTTGACTCTGAGGGTACAGATACGCAGTATTTT
j_gene: TRBJ2-3
v_gene: TRBV29-1
abundance: .
d_gene: .

CDR3aa: CASSHTDSSYEQYF
CDR3nt: TGCGCCAGCAGCCATACTGACAGCTCCTACGAGCAGTACTTC
j_gene: TRBJ2-7
v_gene: TRBV5-1
abundance: .
d_gene: .

CDR3aa: CASSQVQGQGHEQYF
CDR3nt: TGCGCCAGCAGCCAAGTTCAGGGTCAGGGTCACGAGCAGTACTTC
j_gene: TRBJ2-7
v_gene: TRBV4-1
abundance: .
d_gene: .

CDR3aa: CASNLAGAYEQYF
CDR3nt: TGCGCCAGCAATTTAGCGGGGGCATACGAGCAGTACTTC
j_gene: TRBJ2-7
v_gene: TRBV10-2
abundance: .
d_gene: TRBD2

CDR3aa: CASSFNSNQPQHF
CDR3nt: TGTGCCAGCAGCTTTAATAGCAATCAGCCCCAGCATTTT
j_gene: TRBJ1-5
v_gene: TRBV7-9
abundance: .
d_gene: .

CDR3aa: CASSYLPTGYYGYTF
CDR3nt: TGTGCCAGCAGTTACCTGCCGACAGGGTACTATGGCTACACCTTC
j_gene: TRBJ1-2
v_gene: TRBV6-5
abundance: once
d_gene: TRBD1

CDR3aa: CASSLTGTNTEAFF
CDR3nt: TGCGCCAGCAGCTTAACAGGGACGAACACTGAAGCTTTCTTT
j_gene: TRBJ1-1
v_gene: TRBV5-1
abundance: .
d_gene: .

CDR3aa: CASSLQTGRHLNTIYF
CDR3nt: TGTGCCAGCAGCTTACAGACAGGGAGGCATTTAAACACCATATATTTT
j_gene: TRBJ1-3
v_gene: TRBV7-2
abundance: .
d_gene: TRBD1

CDR3aa: CASSPRTSGIDTQYF
CDR3nt: TGTGCCAGCAGCCCAAGGACTAGCGGGATAGATACGCAGTATTTT
j_gene: TRBJ2-3
v_gene: TRBV7-2
abundance: .
d_gene: TRBD2

CDR3aa: CASSFGTSGSYEQYF
CDR3nt: TGTGCCAGCAGTTTCGGGACTAGCGGTTCCTACGAGCAGTACTTC
j_gene: TRBJ2-7
v_gene: TRBV6-5
abundance: few
d_gene: TRBD2

CDR3aa: CASSQGTSGSHEQYF
CDR3nt: TGTGCCAGCAGCCAAGGCACTAGCGGGAGCCACGAGCAGTACTTC
j_gene: TRBJ2-7
v_gene: TRBV3-1/TRBV3-2
abundance: .
d_gene: TRBD2

CDR3aa: CASSLKNGGTGELFF
CDR3nt: TGTGCCAGCAGCTTAAAGAATGGAGGCACCGGGGAGCTGTTTTTT
j_gene: TRBJ2-2
v_gene: TRBV7-2
abundance: .
d_gene: .

CDR3aa: CASSVGSGRVTYEQYF
CDR3nt: TGTGCCAGCAGCGTAGGTAGCGGGAGGGTAACCTACGAGCAGTACTTC
j_gene: TRBJ2-7
v_gene: TRBV9
abundance: .
d_gene: TRBD2

CDR3aa: CASSGQGNGEAFF
CDR3nt: TGTGCCAGCTCAGGACAGGGAAACGGTGAAGCTTTCTTT
j_gene: TRBJ1-1
v_gene: TRBV18
abundance: .
d_gene: TRBD1

CDR3aa: CASSQPDSDNEKLFF
CDR3nt: TGTGCCAGCAGCCAACCAGACAGTGATAACGAAAAACTGTTTTTT
j_gene: TRBJ1-4
v_gene: TRBV4-2
abundance: .
d_gene: .

CDR3aa: CAWTRGFDEQYF
CDR3nt: TGTGCCTGGACCAGGGGTTTCGACGAGCAGTACTTC
j_gene: TRBJ2-7
v_gene: TRBV30
abundance: .
d_gene: .

CDR3aa: CASSLRSGIGNEQFF
CDR3nt: TGTGCCAGCAGCTTGAGAAGCGGGATCGGGAATGAGCAGTTCTTC
j_gene: TRBJ2-1
v_gene: TRBV7-8
abundance: .
d_gene: TRBD2

CDR3aa: CASSLIGQDTDTQYF
CDR3nt: TGTGCCAGCAGCTTAATTGGTCAGGACACAGATACGCAGTATTTT
j_gene: TRBJ2-3
v_gene: TRBV7-9
abundance: .
d_gene: .

CDR3aa: CASSPRRDRVQETQYF
CDR3nt: TGTGCCAGCAGCCCCCGCCGGGACAGGGTCCAAGAGACCCAGTACTTC
j_gene: TRBJ2-5
v_gene: TRBV7-2
abundance: .
d_gene: TRBD1

CDR3aa: CASSQGGTSGYTDTQYF
CDR3nt: TGCGCCAGCAGCCAAGGGGGGACTAGCGGCTACACAGATACGCAGTATTTT
j_gene: TRBJ2-3
v_gene: TRBV4-3
abundance: .
d_gene: TRBD2

CDR3aa: CASSFPSGSDTQYF
CDR3nt: TGTGCCAGCAGCTTCCCTAGCGGGTCAGATACGCAGTATTTT
j_gene: TRBJ2-3
v_gene: TRBV7-2
abundance: once
d_gene: TRBD2

CDR3aa: CASSLRGNQPQHF
CDR3nt: TGTGCCAGCAGCTTAAGGGGAAATCAGCCCCAGCATTTT
j_gene: TRBJ1-5
v_gene: TRBV7-2
abundance: .
d_gene: .

CDR3aa: CASSFFGGQGATEAFF
CDR3nt: TGTGCCAGCAGCTTCTTTGGTGGACAGGGGGCTACTGAAGCTTTCTTT
j_gene: TRBJ1-1
v_gene: TRBV7-2
abundance: .
d_gene: TRBD1

CDR3aa: CAWTRQGGKLFF
CDR3nt: TGTGCCTGGACCCGACAGGGCGGAAAACTGTTTTTT
j_gene: TRBJ1-4
v_gene: TRBV30
abundance: .
d_gene: TRBD1